This T cell receptor beta chain was captured by sequencing in a study of B cell selection in AIRE deficiency (dated by TCRdb to the late 2010s). About the study as a whole: Researchers compared the TCRbeta repertoires of sorted blood CD4+ conventional T cells and regulatory T cells from AIRE-deficient patients with the corresponding repertoires from healthy controls. The TCR-sequenced cohort comprised roughly five AIRE-deficient APECED patients and roughly five healthy control donors.

The CDR3, cysteine through phenylalanine, is 13 amino acids long. Kept here is only the CDR3 DNA, which spans 39 bases and is read in frame from base 1. From a lookup of the germline V gene (reference sequence), CDR1 and CDR2 are SEHNR and FQNEAQ. V gives up 5 bases and J gives up 3 bases, and the segment between their germline ends measures 8 bases. The immunoSEQ platform was used to sequence the TCRbeta chain. The source study handled its data this way. When conventional T cell repertoires were pooled, 85,000 to 120,000 distinct in-frame TCRbeta sequences were obtained from patients and just over 130,000 from healthy donors. Treg TCRbeta sequences found in two or more individuals were defined as public, and these public Treg TCRbeta sequences were then searched for in Tconv repertoires. Differences between groups were assessed using Mann-Whitney U tests with Bonferroni-Dunn correction in GraphPad Prism 7.03. TCRdb provides this immuneACCESS table in a form limited to in-frame rearrangements. Some clones are lacking; in checked studies, under half of them reflect an unresolved V gene, and why the rest are absent is not known. D and trimming come from the DNA, and the V and J calls and clone size come from that table. This sample lists approximately 910 clones; roughly 87% were detected once. The ten most abundant clones make up 2.4% of the sample.

In regard to this clone: Its antigen remains undetermined. One base away there is no much larger clone; base qualities are not given.

What the authors observed across the whole study: TCRBV gene usage, CDR3 length and TCR diversity in Tconv and Treg cells from AIRE-deficient patients were found to be similar to those in cells from healthy donors. Sequencing covered only TCRbeta chains, and roughly two fifths of shared healthy-donor Treg sequences were also present in healthy Tconv, possibly due to differing TCRalpha chains. Among approximately 3,400 shared Treg TCRbeta sequences, about 33% were shared exclusively by healthy donors and around 9% exclusively by patients, which suggests that Treg selection is less efficient in the absence of AIRE. Roughly 32% of the Treg TCRbeta sequences shared among healthy donors were detected in patient Tconv cells, suggesting that Treg-biased clones are diverted into the Tconv compartment. Shorter CDR3s were found in shared Treg sequences, reflecting a bias toward rearrangements containing few non-templated nucleotide insertions.

For sorting, conventional CD4 T cells were defined as CD4+CD127+ cells. AIRE-deficient patients had APECED syndrome. A FACSAria flow cytometer was used to sort the Tconv and Treg cells intended for TCRbeta sequencing. The sorted cells were collected in 5-ml round-bottom polystyrene tubes, and the dry cell pellets were frozen at -80 degrees C prior to sequencing. Material: conventional CD4+ T cells sorted from PBMCs. The V and J segments used are TRBV7-9 and TRBJ1-5; no D gene call is confident. The source of this sequence is a human donor with AIRE deficiency. The CDR3 region: CASSLDSNQPQHF. Read as DNA, the sequence is TGTGCCAGCAGCCTGGACTCCAATCAGCCCCAGCATTTT.